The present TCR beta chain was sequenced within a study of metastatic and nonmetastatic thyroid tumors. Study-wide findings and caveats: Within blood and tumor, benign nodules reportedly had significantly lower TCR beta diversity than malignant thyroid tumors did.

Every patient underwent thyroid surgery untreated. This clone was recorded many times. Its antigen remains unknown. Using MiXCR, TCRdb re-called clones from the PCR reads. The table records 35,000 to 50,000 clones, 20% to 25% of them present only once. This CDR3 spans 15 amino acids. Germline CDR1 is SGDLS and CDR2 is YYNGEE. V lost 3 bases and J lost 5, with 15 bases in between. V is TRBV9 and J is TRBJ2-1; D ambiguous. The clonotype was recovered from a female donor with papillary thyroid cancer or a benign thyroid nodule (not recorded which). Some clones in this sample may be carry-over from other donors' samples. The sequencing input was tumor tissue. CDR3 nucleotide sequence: TGTGCCAGCAGCGCACAACCCGGGTCAGACAATGAGCAGTTCTTC. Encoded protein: CASSAQPGSDNEQFF.